Following are 29 T cell receptor beta chains from one sample sequenced in a study of T-cell memory formation after mild COVID-19. TCRdb processed the 5' RACE reads anew with MiXCR; each CDR3 protein has one entry. This table holds roughly 510,000 distinct CDR3 sequences, approximately 15% found once. The sample was PBMCs or a T cell subset sorted from them (not recorded which). The receptors were gathered from an adult woman who had mild COVID-19 (a few samples of this study predate the infection). Cell type and time point are not known.

The rearrangement joins TRBV2 to TRBJ1-3; TRBD1 is a possible D gene (6 bases). There are 14 residues in the CDR3. Per germline, CDR1 SNHLY and CDR2 FYNNEI. V lost 6 bases to trimming and J lost 4 bases, with 13 bases between them. The CDR3 region is CASRKGGIGNTIYF. Written as DNA, the CDR3 is TGTGCCAGCAGAAAAGGGGGGATCGGAAACACCATATATTTT.

Notes on this clonotype: At one end the junction does not follow the germline gene, possibly because of a read error. V usage is TRBV7-6 and J usage is TRBJ2-1; 12 nucleotides agree with TRBD2. The CDR3 length is 14 residues. The V gene's germline CDR1 is SGHVS and CDR2 FNYEAQ. This CDR3 is CASSSVLAGGVSIF. The CDR3 DNA reads as TGTGCCAGCAGCTCTGTTCTAGCGGGAGGGGTCTCTATCTTC.

This clonotype was recorded a few times. V and J are TRBV7-9 and TRBJ2-5; D is possibly TRBD1 (6 bases). V gave up 4 bases and J gave up 4 bases, with 13 bases separating them. Germline V gene sequence: CDR1 SEHNR, CDR2 FQNEAQ (reference sequence). This CDR3 is 14 amino acids long. CDR3 in DNA: TGTGCCAGCAGCTCCTCCGTAGGGGGAGAGACCCAGTACTTC. Residues: CASSSSVGGETQYF.

This rearrangement joins TRBV24-1 to TRBJ2-5; the match to TRBD1 covers 11 bases. The CDR3 has 16 residues. The germline CDR1 and CDR2 sequences are KGHDR and SFDVKD. Trimming took 2 bases from V and 5 from J; bases not matched to a gene: 6. Written as DNA, the CDR3 is TGTGCCACCAGTGATTGGACAGGGGGCTACGGGGAGACCCAGTACTTC. Residues: CATSDWTGGYGETQYF.

The V and J genes are TRBV12-3 or TRBV12-4 and TRBJ1-5; 9 bases line up with TRBD1. The ends lost 3 bases at V and 2 bases at J; junction bases unmatched: 17. The CDR3 loop spans 20 amino acids. CDR3 residues: CASSLSFVARRQGGNQPQHF. The CDR3 nucleotides are TGTGCCAGCAGTTTGTCGTTCGTCGCAAGGAGACAGGGGGGCAATCAGCCCCAGCATTTT.

This clonotype was detected ten times or more. The chain is built from TRBV7-9 and TRBJ1-3; D unresolved. The germline V gene encodes CDR1 SEHNR and CDR2 FQNEAQ (reference sequence). The CDR3 totals 15 residues. V was pared by 5 bases and J by 0 bases, with 11 bases between. In DNA, the CDR3 is TGTGCCAGCAGCCCAGACCTAGGCTCTGGAAACACCATATATTTT. It codes for CASSPDLGSGNTIYF.

The table lists this clonotype with a few counts. The genes are TRBV5-1 and TRBJ2-7; 8 bases align to TRBD2. J lost 2 bases, V lost 3 bases, and 4 bases had no gene match. In germline, CDR1 is SGHRS, CDR2 YFSETQ. The CDR3 contains 14 residues. The CDR3 DNA follows: TGCGCCAGCAGCTCTAGCGGGCCACCCTACGAGCAGTACTTC. Its protein product is CASSSSGPPYEQYF.

This clonotype was observed a handful of times. The chain has TRBV7-9 and TRBJ2-3; TRBD2 agrees at 8 bases. Germline CDR1 reads SEHNR; CDR2 reads FQNEAQ (reference sequence). This CDR3 is built from 16 residues. J lost 3 bases, V lost 5 bases, and 10 bases had no gene match. The CDR3 reads CASSREAGAGTDTQYF. The CDR3 region has the DNA TGTGCCAGCAGCCGAGAAGCGGGAGCGGGAACAGATACGCAGTATTTT. Full variable domain (outside the CDR3, taken from reference TRBV7-9 and TRBJ2-3): DTGVSQNPRHKITKRGQNVTFRCDPISEHNRLYWYRQTLGQGPEFLTYFQNEAQLEKSRLLSDRFSAERPKGSFSTLEIQRTEQGDSAMYLCASSREAGAGTDTQYFGPGTRLTVL.

The V gene is TRBV5-1, the J gene TRBJ2-5, with TRBD2 matching 9 bases. CDR1 and CDR2 (germline): SGHRS, YFSETQ. The CDR3 sequence is 17 residues long. Germline trimming cut 3 bases from V and 0 bases from J; bases unmatched to any gene: 9. CDR3 amino acids: CASSWDSSGVYQETQYF. For the CDR3, the DNA is TGCGCCAGCAGCTGGGACTCTAGCGGGGTGTACCAAGAGACCCAGTACTTC.

The chain joins TRBV7-9 to TRBJ2-3, with 8 nucleotides matching TRBD2. The germline gives CDR1 SEHNR, CDR2 FQNEAQ (reference sequence). The CDR3 sequence is 16 residues long. Losses at the gene ends were 2 bases for V and 5 bases for J; bases not matched to a gene: 9. The CDR3 region is CASSLSTGGPGDTQYF. The DNA for the CDR3 is TGTGCCAGCAGCTTAAGTACGGGAGGGCCGGGAGATACGCAGTATTTT.

The rearrangement uses TRBV12-3 or TRBV12-4 and TRBJ2-2; a weak D match, TRBD2 (5 bases). CDR3 length: 14 residues. The V end lost 3 bases, the J end lost 7 bases, and 12 bases lay between the germline ends. CDR3 residues: CASSFRTRGGELFF. For the CDR3, the DNA is TGTGCCAGCAGTTTTCGTACCCGGGGCGGGGAGCTGTTTTTT.

The chain joins TRBV30 to TRBJ2-2, with 13 bases aligning to TRBD2. Germline loops: CDR1 GTSNPN, CDR2 SVGIG (reference sequence). The CDR3 is made up of 16 amino acids. The V and J ends lost 0 bases and 5 bases, in that order; junction bases with no gene match: 3. The CDR3 loop is CAWSVGLAGVTGELFF. The CDR3 DNA reads TGTGCCTGGAGTGTAGGACTAGCGGGAGTTACCGGGGAGCTGTTTTTT.

This clonotype was seen a few times. V is TRBV25-1 and J is TRBJ2-7; D gene unclear. V was pared by 3 bases and J by 0 bases, with 18 bases between. The CDR3 length is 17 residues. Germline CDR1 reads MGHDK; CDR2 reads SYGVNS. Written as DNA, the CDR3 is TGTGCCAGCAGTGATAGTAAGGCGTATACTAACTCCTACGAGCAGTACTTC. It specifies CASSDSKAYTNSYEQYF.

This clonotype was counted between two and nine times. This chain joins TRBV4-2 and TRBJ2-1; TRBD2 agrees at 9 bases. The junction had 10 bases not matched to a gene; V was cut back by 0 bases and J by 7 bases. The germline CDR1 and CDR2 sequences are LGHNA and YNFKEQ. The CDR3 length is 17 residues. CDR3 in amino acids: CASSQETSGMLWNEQFF. The CDR3 DNA reads as TGTGCCAGCAGCCAAGAGACTAGCGGTATGCTGTGGAATGAGCAGTTCTTC.

The sample holds a few counts of this clonotype. The V and J genes are TRBV6-2 or TRBV6-3 and TRBJ2-1; maybe TRBD1 (5 bases). Trimming removed 10 bases from V and 7 bases from J, with 11 bases in between. Looked up from germline, CDR1 is MNHEY and CDR2 is SVGEGT. The length of the CDR3 is 11 residues. In nucleotides, the CDR3 is TGTGCCACCGGACACGGTAATGAGCAGTTCTTC. Translation: CATGHGNEQFF.

This clonotype came up many times. The chain carries TRBV7-2 and TRBJ1-1, with 9 bases lining up with TRBD1. Per the germline V gene, CDR1 is SGHTA and CDR2 is FQGNSA. The ends lost 1 base at V and 6 bases at J; junction bases unmatched: 3. This CDR3 comprises 14 residues. The CDR3 loop is CASSLVGTGSEAFF. The CDR3 DNA reads TGTGCCAGCAGCTTAGTCGGGACAGGGTCTGAAGCTTTCTTT.

The chain couples TRBV6-1 to TRBJ1-2; 12 bases match TRBD1. Per the germline V gene, CDR1 is MNHNS and CDR2 is SASEGT. This CDR3 is built from 15 residues. The trim removed 5 bases at V and 6 bases at J, leaving 7 bases unmatched. CDR3 DNA sequence: TGTGCCAGCAGTCCGCGGGACAGGGGGCTTGATGGCTACACCTTC. Protein sequence: CASSPRDRGLDGYTF.

The rearrangement links TRBV7-2 to TRBJ2-7, with D possibly being TRBD2 (6 bases). V lost 5 bases and J lost 0, with 11 bases in between. CDR1 and CDR2 from the germline V gene are SGHTA and FQGNSA. This CDR3 has 14 amino acids. CDR3 DNA: TGTGCCAGCAGCGCGGGACTCCGCTCCTACGAGCAGTACTTC. This codes for CASSAGLRSYEQYF.

This clonotype was detected only a few times. J is TRBJ1-1 and V is TRBV5-1; D remains ambiguous. In germline, CDR1 is SGHRS, CDR2 YFSETQ. This CDR3 has 13 residues. The V end lost 7 bases, the J end lost 0 bases, and 10 bases lay between the germline ends. CDR3 residues: CASGRGLNTEAFF. The CDR3 DNA reads TGCGCCAGCGGTCGGGGATTGAACACTGAAGCTTTCTTT.

In its sample, this clonotype was seen a few times. V usage is TRBV7-6 and J usage is TRBJ1-3, with D possibly matching TRBD1 (6 bases). Trimming pared 5 bases from V and 0 bases from J, leaving 11 bases between. The CDR3 extends over 15 amino acids. Germline V gene data show CDR1 as SGHVS and CDR2 as FNYEAQ. The CDR3 DNA is TGTGCCAGCAGCCAGATGACAGGCTCTGGAAACACCATATATTTT. Its protein product is CASSQMTGSGNTIYF.

This chain uses TRBV7-6 with TRBJ1-5; the D is unclear. This CDR3 has 15 residues. Trimming stripped 2 bases from V and 1 base from J, with 9 bases between. Germline CDR1 SGHVS, CDR2 FNYEAQ. For the CDR3, the DNA is TGTGCCAGCAGCTTATTTAGGAAGAGCAATCAGCCCCAGCATTTT. Its protein is CASSLFRKSNQPQHF.

This clonotype was seen at least ten times. J is TRBJ2-7 and V is TRBV20-1, with 11 positions matching TRBD2. V lost 2 bases, J lost 6 bases, and 6 bases stayed unmatched. The germline V gene encodes CDR1 DFQATT and CDR2 SNEGSKA (reference sequence). This CDR3 comprises 14 residues. The DNA of the CDR3 is TGCAGTGCTAGACACCTCGGGACTAGCGGCGAGCAGTACTTC. As protein: CSARHLGTSGEQYF.

This chain uses TRBV6-6 with TRBJ2-7; D tentatively reads TRBD1 or TRBD2 (5 bases each). The CDR3 is made up of 12 amino acids. V was shortened by 8 bases and J by 0 bases, with 8 bases between the two germline ends. Germline-derived CDR1 and CDR2 are MNHNY and SVGAGI (reference sequence). DNA of the CDR3: TGTGCCAGCGGGACCAGCTCCTACGAGCAGTACTTC. This gives the protein CASGTSSYEQYF.

This clonotype has a handful of counts. The chain recombines TRBV20-1 with TRBJ2-1, with D perhaps matching TRBD2 (5 bases). Germline V gene lookup returns CDR1 DFQATT and CDR2 SNEGSKA (reference sequence). V dropped 0 bases and J dropped 1 base, with 16 bases sitting between them. The CDR3 is made up of 17 amino acids. The chain's CDR3 is CSARDRGSAASYNEQFF. The CDR3 DNA follows: TGCAGTGCTAGAGATCGAGGGAGCGCCGCTTCCTACAATGAGCAGTTCTTC.

The V call is TRBV6-1, the J call TRBJ2-1, with 8 bases that match TRBD1. The CDR3 contains 12 residues. Trimming at V came to 2 bases and at J to 15 bases, leaving 6 bases not matched to a gene. CDR1 is MNHNS, CDR2 SASEGT, per germline. CDR3 bases: TGTGCCAGCAGTGAATCCGGGACAGGCCCGTTCTTC. Its protein product is CASSESGTGPFF.

This clonotype occurred many times. The V gene is TRBV6-2 or TRBV6-3, the J gene TRBJ2-2; 11 nucleotides line up with TRBD1. The V and J ends lost 6 bases and 4 bases, in that order; junction bases with no gene match: 4. Per germline, CDR1 MNHEY and CDR2 SVGEGT. This CDR3 spans 15 amino acids. The CDR3 DNA reads as TGTGCCAGCAGATCCGGGACAGGGGGCACCGGGGAGCTGTTTTTT. Protein sequence: CASRSGTGGTGELFF.

This clonotype has a count of ten or more. This sequence joins TRBV5-1 and TRBJ1-6, with D tentatively TRBD1 (5 bases). The V and J ends lost 3 bases and 10 bases respectively, with 20 bases between them. Germline CDR1 and CDR2: SGHRS and YFSETQ. This CDR3 is 16 amino acids long. The CDR3 protein is CASSSRVAGSESPLHF. DNA of the CDR3: TGCGCCAGCAGCTCCAGAGTTGCAGGGTCTGAATCACCCCTCCACTTT. Drawing the rest from reference TRBV5-1 and TRBJ1-6, the complete variable domain is KAGVTQTPRYLIKTRGQQVTLSCSPISGHRSVSWYQQTPGQGLQFLFEYFSETQRNKGNFPGRFSGRQFSNSRSEMNVSTLELGDSALYLCASSSRVAGSESPLHFGNGTRLTVT.

This clonotype turned up a few times. This chain joins TRBV24-1 and TRBJ2-2; either TRBD1 or TRBD2 may supply D (6 bases each). Germline-derived CDR1 and CDR2 are KGHDR and SFDVKD. V gave up 3 bases and J gave up 4 bases, with 17 bases separating them. This CDR3 has 17 residues. The CDR3 sequence: CATSDPEGQGTTGELFF. The CDR3 bases are TGTGCCACCAGTGATCCGGAGGGGCAGGGGACCACCGGGGAGCTGTTTTTT.

This clonotype was seen ten or more times. This chain joins TRBV3-1 and TRBJ2-7; 11 bases are a match to TRBD2. J lost 4 bases, V lost 5 bases, and 7 bases had no gene match. The germline CDR1 and CDR2 sequences are LGHDT and YNNKEL (reference sequence). The CDR3 sequence is 15 residues long. The CDR3 DNA is TGTGCCAGCAGCTTCCGACTAGCGGGGTCGTACGAGCAGTACTTC. It specifies CASSFRLAGSYEQYF.